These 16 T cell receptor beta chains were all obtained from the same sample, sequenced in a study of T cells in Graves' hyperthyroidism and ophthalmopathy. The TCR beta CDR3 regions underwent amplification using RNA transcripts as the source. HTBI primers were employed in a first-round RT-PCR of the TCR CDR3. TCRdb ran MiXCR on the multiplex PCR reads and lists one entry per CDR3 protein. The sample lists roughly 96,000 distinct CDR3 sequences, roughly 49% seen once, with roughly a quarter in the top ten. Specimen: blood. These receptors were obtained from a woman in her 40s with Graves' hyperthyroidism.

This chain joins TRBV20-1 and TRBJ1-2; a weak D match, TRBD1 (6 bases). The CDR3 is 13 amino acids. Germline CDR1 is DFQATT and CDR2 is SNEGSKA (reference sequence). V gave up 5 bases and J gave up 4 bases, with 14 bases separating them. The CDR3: CSADGQSLYGYTF. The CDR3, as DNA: TGCAGTGCTGACGGACAGAGCCTCTATGGCTACACCTTC.

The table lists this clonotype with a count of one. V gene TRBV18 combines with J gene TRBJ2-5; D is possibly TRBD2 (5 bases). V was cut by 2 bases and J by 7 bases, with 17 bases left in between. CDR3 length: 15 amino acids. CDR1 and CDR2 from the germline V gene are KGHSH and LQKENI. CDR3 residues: CASSPFSDSVGTQYF. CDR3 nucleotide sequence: TGTGCCAGCTCACCATTTAGCGACTCCGTCGGGACCCAGTACTTC.

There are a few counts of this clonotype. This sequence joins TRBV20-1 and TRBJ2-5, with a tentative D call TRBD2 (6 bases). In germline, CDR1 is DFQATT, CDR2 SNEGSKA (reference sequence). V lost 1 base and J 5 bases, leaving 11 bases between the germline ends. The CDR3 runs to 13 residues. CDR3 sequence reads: CSARGPGDETQYF. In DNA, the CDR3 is TGCAGTGCTAGAGGTCCGGGGGACGAGACCCAGTACTTC.

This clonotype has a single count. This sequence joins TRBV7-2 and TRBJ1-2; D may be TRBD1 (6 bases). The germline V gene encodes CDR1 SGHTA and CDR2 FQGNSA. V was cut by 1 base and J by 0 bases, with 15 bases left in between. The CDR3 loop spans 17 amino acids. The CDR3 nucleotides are TGTGCCAGCAGCTTAGGAGGGCCTTGGACAGCTAACTATGGCTACACCTTC. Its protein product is CASSLGGPWTANYGYTF. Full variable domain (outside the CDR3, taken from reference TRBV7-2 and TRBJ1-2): GAGVSQSPSNKVTEKGKDVELRCDPISGHTALYWYRQSLGQGLEFLIYFQGNSAPDKSGLPSDRFSAERTGGSVSTLTIQRTQQEDSAVYLCASSLGGPWTANYGYTFGSGTRLTVV.

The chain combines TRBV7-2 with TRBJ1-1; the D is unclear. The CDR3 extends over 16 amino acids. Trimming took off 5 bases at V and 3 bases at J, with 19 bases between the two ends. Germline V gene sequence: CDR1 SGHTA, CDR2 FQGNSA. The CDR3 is CASSQASGSADTEAFF. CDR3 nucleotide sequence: TGTGCCAGCAGCCAAGCTAGCGGGAGTGCCGACACTGAAGCTTTCTTT.

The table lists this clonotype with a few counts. The DNA of the CDR3 is TGCAGTGCTAGGAGGGGACAGGGCGCCTATGGCTACACCTTC. This codes for CSARRGQGAYGYTF. The chain has TRBV20-1 and TRBJ1-2, with 9 positions matching TRBD1. V shed 3 bases and J 4 bases; nucleotides not matched to a gene: 6. Per the germline V gene, CDR1 is DFQATT and CDR2 is SNEGSKA (reference sequence). The length of the CDR3 is 14 residues.

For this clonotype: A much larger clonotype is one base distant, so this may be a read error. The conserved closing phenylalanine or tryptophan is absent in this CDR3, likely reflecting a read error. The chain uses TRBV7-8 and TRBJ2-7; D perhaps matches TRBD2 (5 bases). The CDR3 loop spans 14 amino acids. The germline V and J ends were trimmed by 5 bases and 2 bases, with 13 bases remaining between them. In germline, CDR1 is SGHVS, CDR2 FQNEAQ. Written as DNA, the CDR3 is TGTGCCAGCAGCCCTCCGGGGAACCCCTACGAGCAGTACCTC. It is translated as CASSPPGNPYEQYL.

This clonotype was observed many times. CDR3 sequence (DNA): TGTGCCAGCAGCCCGGACTGGTTCTATGGCTACACCTTC. Translation: CASSPDWFYGYTF. V usage is TRBV7-9 and J usage is TRBJ1-2, with D unclear. Trimming pared 5 bases from V and 4 bases from J, leaving 11 bases between. CDR1 and CDR2 from the germline V gene are SEHNR and FQNEAQ (reference sequence). CDR3 length: 13 amino acids.

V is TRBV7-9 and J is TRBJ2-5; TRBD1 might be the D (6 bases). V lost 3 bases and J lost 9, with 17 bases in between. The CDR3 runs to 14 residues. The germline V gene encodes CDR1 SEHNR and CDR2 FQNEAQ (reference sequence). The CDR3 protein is CASSLTGRNQPQYF. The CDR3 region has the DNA TGTGCCAGCAGCTTGACAGGACGCAATCAGCCCCAGTACTTC.

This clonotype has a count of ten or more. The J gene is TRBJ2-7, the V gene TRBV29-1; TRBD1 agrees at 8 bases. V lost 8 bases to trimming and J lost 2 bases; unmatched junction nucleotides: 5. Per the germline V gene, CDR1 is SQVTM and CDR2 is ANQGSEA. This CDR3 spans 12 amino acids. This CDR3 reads CSLRDRTYEQYF. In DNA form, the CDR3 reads TGCAGCTTGAGGGACAGGACCTACGAGCAGTACTTC.

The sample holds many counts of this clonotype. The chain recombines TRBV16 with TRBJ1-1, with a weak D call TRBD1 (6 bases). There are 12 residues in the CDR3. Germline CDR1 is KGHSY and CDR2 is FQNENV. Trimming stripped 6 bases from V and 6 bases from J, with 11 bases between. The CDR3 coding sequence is TGTGCCAGCAGACACGGGGGCGCTGAAGCTTTCTTT. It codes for CASRHGGAEAFF.

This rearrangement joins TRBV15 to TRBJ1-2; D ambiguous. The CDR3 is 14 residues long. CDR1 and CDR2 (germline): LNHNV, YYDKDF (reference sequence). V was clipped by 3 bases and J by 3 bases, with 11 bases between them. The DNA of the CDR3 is TGTGCCACCAGCAGCGAGAGTCGGGACTATGGCTACACCTTC. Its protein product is CATSSESRDYGYTF.

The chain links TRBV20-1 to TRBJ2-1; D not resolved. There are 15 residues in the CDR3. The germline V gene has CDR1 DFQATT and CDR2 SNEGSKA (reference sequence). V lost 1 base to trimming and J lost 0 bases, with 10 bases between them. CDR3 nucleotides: TGCAGTGCTAGAGGTATGGCTGGCTCCTACAATGAGCAGTTCTTC. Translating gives CSARGMAGSYNEQFF.

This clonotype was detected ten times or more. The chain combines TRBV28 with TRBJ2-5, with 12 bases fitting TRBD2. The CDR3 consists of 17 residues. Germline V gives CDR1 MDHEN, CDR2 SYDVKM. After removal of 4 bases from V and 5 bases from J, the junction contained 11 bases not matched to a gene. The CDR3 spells CASSSTSGSLRWETQYF. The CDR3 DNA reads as TGTGCCAGCAGTTCGACTAGCGGGAGCCTTCGGTGGGAGACCCAGTACTTC.

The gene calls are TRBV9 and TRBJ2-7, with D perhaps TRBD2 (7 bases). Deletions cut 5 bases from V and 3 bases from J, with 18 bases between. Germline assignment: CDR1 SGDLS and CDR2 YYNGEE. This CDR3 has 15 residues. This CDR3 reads CASRGEGGDGYEQYF. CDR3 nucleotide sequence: TGTGCCAGCAGAGGTGAAGGGGGGGACGGCTACGAGCAGTACTTC.

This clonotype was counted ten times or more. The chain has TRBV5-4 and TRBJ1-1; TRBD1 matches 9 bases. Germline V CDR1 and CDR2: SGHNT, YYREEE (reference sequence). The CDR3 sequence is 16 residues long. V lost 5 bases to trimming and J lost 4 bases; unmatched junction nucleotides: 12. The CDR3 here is CASRPDRGYGSTEAFF. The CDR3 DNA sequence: TGTGCCAGCAGACCGGACAGGGGATATGGGAGCACTGAAGCTTTCTTT.